A single sample gave rise to the 30 T cell receptor beta chains below, sequenced in a study of cytomegalovirus exposure and HLA in healthy donors (dated by TCRdb to 2016 to 2017). Library prep was done by the immunoSEQ multiplex PCR assay. A mixture of 60 forward primers for TCR Vbeta segments and 13 reverse primers for TCR Jbeta segments was used in the multiplex PCR. TCRdb obtained this table from immuneACCESS and retained in-frame rearrangements with V and J assigned. These tables miss some clones; where compared with another copy, unresolved V genes account for less than half of the shortfall, and the remainder is unexplained. For this sample there are about 40,000 clones; roughly three quarters appear just once. The ten top clones hold approximately 4% of the sample. The sequenced sample was PBMCs. These TCRs come from a man aged 40-55 years in good health and CMV-seronegative.

The J gene is TRBJ2-1, the V gene TRBV6-5; 7 positions agree with TRBD1. Trimming removed 5 bases from V and 9 bases from J; junction bases left unmatched: 7. The V gene's germline CDR1 is MNHEY and CDR2 SVGAGI. This CDR3 spans 13 amino acids. The CDR3 sequence is CASSIQGNAEQFF. The CDR3 region has the DNA TGTGCCAGCAGTATACAGGGGAATGCTGAGCAGTTCTTC.

The chain has TRBV27 and TRBJ2-7; D may be TRBD1 (6 bases). Trimming took 4 bases from V and 1 from J, leaving 29 bases between them. The CDR3 loop spans 20 amino acids. Germline V lookup: CDR1 MNHEY, CDR2 SMNVEV (reference sequence). CDR3 nucleotide sequence: TGTGCCAGCAGTTCCGACGAAGGTGACAGGCTCTTCACGATGTCCTACGAGCAGTACTTC. Encoded protein: CASSSDEGDRLFTMSYEQYF.

The chain recombines TRBV10-3 with TRBJ1-1, with 9 positions matching TRBD1. The CDR3 spans 13 residues. Germline loops: CDR1 ENHRY, CDR2 SYGVKD. V was pared by 10 bases and J by 3 bases, with 6 bases of the junction left unmatched. CDR3 bases: TGTGCCAGTAGGGGACAGGGAGACACTGAAGCTTTCTTT. Translated, it gives CASRGQGDTEAFF.

CDR3 sequence: CASSGKAGGDYNEQFF. The CDR3 bases are TGTGCCAGCAGTGGGAAAGCGGGGGGGGATTACAATGAGCAGTTCTTC. The V gene is TRBV6-1, the J gene TRBJ2-1, with 10 bases fitting TRBD2. The CDR3 has 16 residues. Germline CDR1 and CDR2: MNHNS and SASEGT. The junction had 7 bases not matched to a gene; V was cut back by 4 bases and J by 4 bases.

The V gene is TRBV6-5, the J gene TRBJ2-7; 9 positions match TRBD1. After removal of 4 bases from V and 3 bases from J, the junction contained 7 bases not matched to a gene. The germline V gene encodes CDR1 MNHEY and CDR2 SVGAGI. The CDR3 runs to 15 residues. CDR3 coding DNA: TGTGCCAGCAGTTCACGGGACAGGGTGATCTACGAGCAGTACTTC. Translated, it gives CASSSRDRVIYEQYF.

The chain couples TRBV29-1 to TRBJ2-5; no definite D call. CDR1 and CDR2 (germline): SQVTM, ANQGSEA. The CDR3 is 11 amino acids. The V and J ends lost 6 bases and 5 bases respectively, with 10 bases between them. The DNA for the CDR3 is TGCAGCGTCGCCTACGGGGAGACCCAGTACTTC. It encodes CSVAYGETQYF.

V usage is TRBV30 and J usage is TRBJ2-7; the D is unclear. This CDR3 contains 11 residues. V was cut by 5 bases and J by 3 bases, with 8 bases left in between. Germline V gene lookup returns CDR1 GTSNPN and CDR2 SVGIG (reference sequence). The CDR3, as DNA: TGTGCCTGGGCTAAAGACTACGAGCAGTACTTC. This gives the protein CAWAKDYEQYF.

This rearrangement joins TRBV7-2 to TRBJ1-2; D not resolved. Germline V gene lookup returns CDR1 SGHTA and CDR2 FQGNSA. The CDR3 contains 14 residues. Trimming took 2 bases from V and 4 from J, leaving 11 bases between them. CDR3 protein: CASSLTYAGYGYTF. The CDR3 DNA is TGTGCCAGCAGCTTAACCTATGCTGGCTATGGCTACACCTTC. Full variable domain (remainder filled in from reference TRBV7-2 and TRBJ1-2): GAGVSQSPSNKVTEKGKDVELRCDPISGHTALYWYRQSLGQGLEFLIYFQGNSAPDKSGLPSDRFSAERTGGSVSTLTIQRTQQEDSAVYLCASSLTYAGYGYTFGSGTRLTVV.

The V call is TRBV9, the J call TRBJ2-5, with TRBD1 matching over 10 bases. This CDR3 is 15 amino acids long. Germline values: CDR1 SGDLS, CDR2 YYNGEE. The J segment lost 4 bases and the V segment lost 2 bases, leaving 5 bases of the junction unmatched. Here the CDR3 DNA reads TGTGCCAGCAGCGTGTATGGACAGGGGGGAGAGACCCAGTACTTC. Translating gives CASSVYGQGGETQYF.

CDR3 region: CASRAGTGVGTEAFF. The CDR3 DNA follows: TGTGCCAGCAGGGCCGGGACAGGAGTGGGCACTGAAGCTTTCTTT. The genes are TRBV7-9 and TRBJ1-1; the match to TRBD1 covers 8 bases. CDR1 SEHNR and CDR2 FQNEAQ come from the germline V gene (reference sequence). The CDR3 consists of 15 residues. V shed 6 bases, J shed 4 bases, and the junction held 10 bases outside the gene matches.

The J gene is TRBJ2-2, the V gene TRBV5-4; a weak D match, TRBD1 (6 bases). V was cut by 2 bases and J by 4 bases, with 9 bases left in between. CDR3 length: 14 amino acids. Germline-derived CDR1 and CDR2 are SGHNT and YYREEE (reference sequence). CDR3 sequence (DNA): TGTGCCAGCAGCTTCGGACAGAGCACCGGGGAGCTGTTTTTT. This translates into CASSFGQSTGELFF.

The V call is TRBV5-4, the J call TRBJ2-7, with D possibly being TRBD1 (5 bases). Looked up from germline, CDR1 is SGHNT and CDR2 is YYREEE (reference sequence). V lost 0 bases to trimming and J lost 5 bases, with 15 bases between them. The length of the CDR3 is 15 residues. This CDR3 is CASSLEGRVNHEQYF. CDR3 DNA sequence: TGTGCCAGCAGCTTGGAGGGCAGGGTTAACCACGAGCAGTACTTC.

The chain has TRBV6-5 and TRBJ2-7, with 9 bases that match TRBD1. Germline V gene sequence: CDR1 MNHEY, CDR2 SVGAGI. The CDR3 has 14 residues. V shed 6 bases and J 2 bases; nucleotides not matched to a gene: 5. The chain's CDR3 is CASRTGTGTYEQYF. CDR3 nucleotide sequence: TGTGCCAGCAGGACCGGGACAGGGACCTACGAGCAGTACTTC.

This clone was counted only a few times. The chain joins TRBV2 to TRBJ1-6; no clear D gene. This CDR3 is 13 amino acids long. Germline values: CDR1 SNHLY, CDR2 FYNNEI. Trimming shortened V by 7 bases and J by 0 bases, and 4 bases separated the two germline ends. CDR3 amino acids: CASTSSYNSPLHF. DNA of the CDR3: TGTGCCAGCACGTCCTCCTATAATTCACCCCTCCACTTT.

As concerns this clone: Germline is not matched at one junction end, which may reflect a read error. The chain combines TRBV6-1 with TRBJ1-6; D call uncertain. This CDR3 is built from 12 residues. Per the germline V gene, CDR1 is MNHNS and CDR2 is SASEGT. The chain's CDR3 is CASSGPSSSLHF. The CDR3 coding sequence is TGTGCCAGCAGTGGCCCGAGTTCATCCCTCCACTTT.

The chain carries TRBV27 and TRBJ2-7; 8 bases map to TRBD1. Looked up from germline, CDR1 is MNHEY and CDR2 is SMNVEV (reference sequence). The CDR3 spans 13 residues. V shed 5 bases and J 7 bases; nucleotides not matched to a gene: 7. In DNA form, the CDR3 reads TGTGCCAGCAGTCCCTACAGGGGGAGGGAGCAGTACTTC. Protein product: CASSPYRGREQYF.

This chain links TRBV6-5 with TRBJ1-2; no definite D call. Trimming took off 2 bases at V and 6 bases at J, with 10 bases between the two ends. CDR1 and CDR2 from the germline V gene are MNHEY and SVGAGI. The length of the CDR3 is 13 residues. CDR3 bases: TGTGCCAGCAGTTACCTGTCGGAGAATGGCTACACCTTC. Amino acid sequence: CASSYLSENGYTF.

CDR3 sequence: CASSPWTSGAGDEQFF. CDR3 sequence (DNA): TGTGCCAGCAGCCCGTGGACTAGCGGGGCGGGAGATGAGCAGTTCTTC. The chain joins TRBV7-2 to TRBJ2-1; TRBD2 aligns across 12 bases. The CDR3 is 16 amino acids. Germline-derived CDR1 and CDR2 are SGHTA and FQGNSA. Losses at the gene ends were 5 bases for V and 8 bases for J; bases not matched to a gene: 10.

This chain links TRBV2 with TRBJ2-7; 8 bases are a match to TRBD2. This CDR3 is 14 amino acids long. Germline assignment: CDR1 SNHLY and CDR2 FYNNEI. V lost 4 bases, J lost 6 bases, and 8 bases stayed unmatched. The CDR3 loop is CASSVDSGAGEQYF. CDR3 DNA: TGTGCCAGCAGTGTTGATAGCGGGGCCGGCGAGCAGTACTTC.

V gene TRBV4-2 combines with J gene TRBJ2-1, with D maybe TRBD2 (5 bases). Between the trimmed V and J ends, which lost 4 bases and 5 bases, there was a span of 9 bases. The V gene's germline CDR1 is LGHNA and CDR2 YNFKEQ. This CDR3 has 13 residues. CDR3 region: CASSLDYHNEQFF. CDR3 in DNA: TGTGCCAGCAGCCTCGACTATCACAATGAGCAGTTCTTC.

V usage is TRBV4-1 and J usage is TRBJ1-5; D is possibly TRBD1 (6 bases). Trimming shortened V by 2 bases and J by 3 bases, and 11 bases separated the two germline ends. Germline V gene sequence: CDR1 MGHRA, CDR2 YSYEKL. The CDR3 sequence is 15 residues long. DNA for the CDR3: TGCGCCAGCAGCCAAATAACAGGGCTCAATCAGCCCCAGCATTTT. Translated, it gives CASSQITGLNQPQHF.

V usage is TRBV30 and J usage is TRBJ2-3, with a possible D match to TRBD1 (5 bases). The ends were cut back, 2 bases at V and 6 bases at J, with 9 bases in the middle. The CDR3 is 12 residues long. Germline V gene lookup returns CDR1 GTSNPN and CDR2 SVGIG (reference sequence). The CDR3 loop is CAWSPYRDTQYF. CDR3 nucleotides: TGTGCCTGGAGTCCTTACAGGGATACGCAGTATTTT.

This chain joins TRBV14 and TRBJ1-1; a possible D gene is TRBD1 (6 bases). The V gene lost 1 base and the J gene lost 8 bases, with 14 bases spanning the gap. The length of the CDR3 is 14 residues. Germline assignment: CDR1 SGHDN and CDR2 FVKESK. DNA for the CDR3: TGTGCCAGCAGCCAAGTTTCCCCCACAGGGGAAGCTTTCTTT. Encoded protein: CASSQVSPTGEAFF.

In this sample, this clone turned up a few times. This sequence joins TRBV28 and TRBJ2-7, with 10 nucleotides matching TRBD1. The CDR3 covers 16 residues. Germline assignment: CDR1 MDHEN and CDR2 SYDVKM. The trim removed 2 bases at V and 5 bases at J, leaving 9 bases unmatched. The CDR3 protein is CASSLNLGQGTNEQYF. CDR3 DNA sequence: TGTGCCAGCAGTTTAAACCTGGGACAGGGGACCAACGAGCAGTACTTC.

The CDR3 sequence: CASSRQGGGEETQYF. The DNA for the CDR3 is TGTGCCAGCAGCAGACAGGGAGGAGGCGAAGAGACCCAGTACTTC. This chain uses TRBV11-2 with TRBJ2-5, with D perhaps matching TRBD1 (7 bases). Per germline, CDR1 SGHAT and CDR2 FQNNGV. The CDR3 is made up of 15 amino acids. V lost 5 bases and J lost 3, with 16 bases in between.

This clone was found a few times. This chain uses TRBV7-9 with TRBJ2-1; D is perhaps TRBD1 (6 bases). The V gene's germline CDR1 is SEHNR and CDR2 FQNEAQ (reference sequence). The CDR3 is 14 amino acids. V was cut by 5 bases and J by 5 bases, with 13 bases left in between. Here the CDR3 reads CASSKGTLDNEQFF. The CDR3 DNA follows: TGTGCCAGCAGCAAAGGGACATTGGACAATGAGCAGTTCTTC.

The chain carries TRBV7-8 and TRBJ2-7, with D unclear. This CDR3 comprises 13 residues. CDR1 and CDR2 (germline): SGHVS, FQNEAQ. Trimming removed 4 bases from V and 3 bases from J, with 10 bases in between. The chain's CDR3 is CASSYDTLYEQYF. The CDR3 DNA sequence: TGTGCCAGCAGCTACGACACCCTCTACGAGCAGTACTTC.

The rearrangement uses TRBV2 and TRBJ2-7; TRBD1 matches 11 bases. This CDR3 has 14 amino acids. Germline V CDR1 and CDR2: SNHLY, FYNNEI. After removal of 6 bases from V and 1 base from J, the junction contained 2 bases not matched to a gene. In nucleotides, the CDR3 is TGTGCCAGCAGCGGGACAGGGGGGTCCTACGAGCAGTACTTC. Protein sequence: CASSGTGGSYEQYF.

The chain carries TRBV7-2 and TRBJ1-2, with D unclear. The CDR3 covers 14 residues. The germline CDR1 and CDR2 sequences are SGHTA and FQGNSA. The ends were cut back, 3 bases at V and 6 bases at J, with 14 bases in the middle. CDR3 sequence reads: CASSLVRGSDGYTF. The CDR3 bases are TGTGCCAGCAGCTTGGTCCGGGGTAGCGATGGCTACACCTTC.

The gene calls are TRBV5-1 and TRBJ1-2, with TRBD1 identical over 8 bases. Germline V gene lookup returns CDR1 SGHRS and CDR2 YFSETQ. The CDR3 runs to 14 residues. The V and J ends lost 3 bases and 6 bases, in that order; junction bases with no gene match: 7. CDR3 region: CASSSRGQGDGYTF. The CDR3 bases are TGCGCCAGCAGCTCAAGAGGACAGGGCGATGGCTACACCTTC.